One T cell receptor (beta chain) is described in this entry. This sample was included in a study of blood T cell repertoires in COVID-19. Assay used: immunoSEQ multiplex PCR; TCRdb lists only in-frame clones, some missing. The table records under 150,000 clones, roughly 80% of them present only once. The clonotype originates from a man in his forties or fifties with acute or convalescent COVID-19. Sequenced sample: peripheral blood.

CDR3 bases: TGTGCCAGTACGAAACAGAGCTCTGGGGCCAACGTCCTGACTTTC. This gives the protein CASTKQSSGANVLTF. The rearrangement joins TRBV19 to TRBJ2-6; D unresolved. CDR3 length equals 15 residues. The ends were cut back, 7 bases at V and 0 bases at J, with 10 bases in the middle. In germline, CDR1 is LNHDA, CDR2 SQIVND (reference sequence).